This T cell receptor beta chain came from a study of OX40 agonist ivuxolimab in advanced cancers. The CDR3 sequence is 17 residues long. The germline V and J ends were trimmed by 6 bases and 4 bases, with 22 bases remaining between them. Germline assignment: CDR1 LNHDA and CDR2 SQIVND (reference sequence). Repertoires were generated with immunoSEQ multiplex PCR, while TCRdb's copy carries only in-frame clones and drops some. The sample includes some 86,000 clones, more than 85% of them seen just once. Here the sequenced sample was CD4+ or CD8+ T cells sorted from blood, taken in a trial of the OX40 agonist ivuxolimab. The chain recombines TRBV19 with TRBJ1-5, with a weak D call TRBD1 (6 bases). This TCR was recovered from an adult with an advanced solid tumor such as melanoma, head and neck, liver or kidney cancer. CDR3 region: CASSPPLGGAGNQPQHF. The DNA of the CDR3 is TGTGCCAGTAGCCCTCCCCTAGGGGGGGCGGGGAATCAGCCCCAGCATTTT. The full variable domain, completed using reference TRBV19 and TRBJ1-5, is DGGITQSPKYLFRKEGQNVTLSCEQNLNHDAMYWYRQDPGQGLRLIYYSQIVNDFQKGDIAEGYSVSREKKESFPLTVTSAQKNPTAFYLCASSPPLGGAGNQPQHFGDGTRLSIL.